The 19 T cell receptor beta chains in this list originate from one sample, sequenced in a study of blood T cell repertoires in COVID-19. Some clones are missing from TCRdb's copy, which holds only in-frame ones; the method was immunoSEQ multiplex PCR. The sample includes about 160,000 clones, 84% of them seen just once. Sequences were obtained from peripheral blood. The receptors stem from a middle-aged man who had recovered from COVID-19.

This chain uses TRBV30 with TRBJ1-5, with unresolved D. The germline CDR1 and CDR2 sequences are GTSNPN and SVGIG (reference sequence). The CDR3 contains 13 residues. V dropped 2 bases and J dropped 5 bases, with 10 bases sitting between them. The CDR3 sequence is CAWSWSGDQPQHF. As DNA, the CDR3 is TGTGCCTGGAGTTGGTCCGGGGATCAGCCCCAGCATTTT.

The V gene is TRBV7-9, the J gene TRBJ1-2; weak D call: TRBD1 (5 bases). Trimming took 4 bases from V and 8 from J, leaving 11 bases between them. CDR1 SEHNR and CDR2 FQNEAQ come from the germline V gene (reference sequence). There are 12 residues in the CDR3. The CDR3 protein is CASSSDGGGYTF. In DNA, the CDR3 is TGTGCCAGCAGCTCCGACGGGGGGGGCTACACCTTC.

The chain is built from TRBV19 and TRBJ2-2, with 8 bases aligning to TRBD2. The CDR3 covers 17 residues. J gave up 2 bases and V 4 bases, and 9 bases lay outside the gene matches. Germline loops: CDR1 LNHDA, CDR2 SQIVND (reference sequence). CDR3 protein: CASSTHSGSPNTGELFF. CDR3 DNA: TGTGCCAGTAGTACCCACAGCGGGAGTCCTAACACCGGGGAGCTGTTTTTT.

This clone was seen once. The chain joins TRBV2 to TRBJ2-5, with D possibly matching TRBD1 (6 bases). CDR3 length equals 15 residues. Deletions cut 8 bases from V and 0 bases from J, with 16 bases between. Germline CDR1 and CDR2: SNHLY and FYNNEI. The CDR3 region is CASASQGTNQETQYF. CDR3 in DNA: TGTGCCAGCGCCTCGCAGGGGACCAACCAAGAGACCCAGTACTTC.

This clone was seen only a few times. The chain combines TRBV6-1 with TRBJ2-5, with 8 bases aligning to TRBD2. Unmatched junction bases numbered 8, after V lost 3 bases and J lost 5 bases. CDR3 length: 15 amino acids. Per the germline V gene, CDR1 is MNHNS and CDR2 is SASEGT. In DNA, the CDR3 is TGTGCCAGCAGTGACAGGCGGGAGGCCAGGGAGACCCAGTACTTC. Its translation: CASSDRREARETQYF.

The CDR3 nucleotides are TGTGCCAGCAGTTTAGGAGGAAGCGGCGGCTACACCTTC. Its protein is CASSLGGSGGYTF. The V gene is TRBV6-5, the J gene TRBJ1-2; no clear D gene. The CDR3 consists of 13 residues. The V and J ends lost 4 bases and 8 bases respectively, with 14 bases between them. CDR1 is MNHEY, CDR2 SVGAGI, per germline.

This chain joins TRBV6-4 and TRBJ1-5, with 7 positions matching TRBD1. The ends lost 2 bases at V and 7 bases at J; junction bases unmatched: 2. This CDR3 contains 13 residues. The germline V gene has CDR1 MRHNA and CDR2 SNTAGT. CDR3 nucleotide sequence: TGTGCCAGCAGTGACGAAGGGGGCCAGCCCCAGCATTTT. Protein product: CASSDEGGQPQHF.

The chain couples TRBV6-2 or TRBV6-3 to TRBJ1-6; 8 nucleotides align to TRBD1. This CDR3 region has 14 residues. The V gene's germline CDR1 is MNHEY and CDR2 SVGEGT. V trimming: 6 bases; J trimming: 10 bases; junction bases outside the gene matches: 8. The CDR3 DNA follows: TGTGCCAGCAGCCAAGACAGGGGAGGATCACCCCTCCACTTT. It encodes CASSQDRGGSPLHF.

V gene TRBV6-4 combines with J gene TRBJ2-1; 9 bases match TRBD1. The CDR3 contains 13 residues. Germline lookup yields CDR1 MRHNA and CDR2 SNTAGT. V trimming: 9 bases; J trimming: 8 bases; junction bases outside the gene matches: 8. The CDR3 DNA reads as TGTGCCAGGTTGGACAGGGGATGGGATGAGCAGTTCTTC. It translates to CARLDRGWDEQFF.

The rearrangement links TRBV5-3 to TRBJ1-2, with D maybe TRBD1 (5 bases). TRBV5-3 is flagged as an ORF with uncertain function. The CDR3 is 16 residues long. Trimming took 1 base from V and 2 from J, leaving 15 bases between them. The CDR3 sequence is CARSLSRGAQNYGYTF. In nucleotides, the CDR3 is TGTGCCAGAAGCTTGAGTCGCGGGGCCCAAAACTATGGCTACACCTTC.

This clone was detected once. The chain links TRBV6-5 to TRBJ1-1, with D maybe TRBD1 (5 bases). The CDR3 sequence is 13 residues long. In germline, CDR1 is MNHEY, CDR2 SVGAGI. Trimming pared 4 bases from V and 4 bases from J, leaving 10 bases between. CDR3: CASSLLGGTEAFF. In DNA form, the CDR3 reads TGTGCCAGCAGTTTGCTGGGGGGCACTGAAGCTTTCTTT.

This sequence joins TRBV7-2 and TRBJ2-7, with D tentatively TRBD1 (6 bases). The CDR3 runs 13 residues. V was shortened by 4 bases and J by 3 bases, with 10 bases between the two germline ends. The germline V gene encodes CDR1 SGHTA and CDR2 FQGNSA. Here the CDR3 DNA reads TGTGCCAGCAGCTCCGGACAGAACTACGAGCAGTACTTC. Residues: CASSSGQNYEQYF. Supplemented by reference TRBV7-2 and TRBJ2-7, the full variable domain reads GAGVSQSPSNKVTEKGKDVELRCDPISGHTALYWYRQSLGQGLEFLIYFQGNSAPDKSGLPSDRFSAERTGGSVSTLTIQRTQQEDSAVYLCASSSGQNYEQYFGPGTRLTVT.

In its sample, this clone was seen once. The chain joins TRBV7-9 to TRBJ2-5; the D gene is possibly TRBD2 (6 bases). Looked up from germline, CDR1 is SEHNR and CDR2 is FQNEAQ (reference sequence). This CDR3 spans 17 amino acids. Trimming took off 2 bases at V and 5 bases at J, with 21 bases between the two ends. In DNA, the CDR3 is TGTGCCAGCAGCTTACGCCTCGGGGGATCTGCCTCCGAGACCCAGTACTTC. As protein: CASSLRLGGSASETQYF.

This clone was picked up one time. The chain combines TRBV4-1 with TRBJ2-1; 12 bases match TRBD1. The CDR3 extends over 17 amino acids. Germline values: CDR1 MGHRA, CDR2 YSYEKL. Trimming at V came to 3 bases and at J to 7 bases, leaving 10 bases not matched to a gene. The CDR3 loop is CASSHSTGTGGGNEQFF. For the CDR3, the DNA is TGCGCCAGCAGCCATTCAACCGGGACAGGGGGCGGGAATGAGCAGTTCTTC.

This chain connects TRBV5-4 to TRBJ2-4; tentative D call: TRBD2 (6 bases). V was shortened by 5 bases and J by 5 bases, with 11 bases between the two germline ends. CDR3 length equals 13 residues. The V gene's germline CDR1 is SGHNT and CDR2 YYREEE (reference sequence). As DNA, the CDR3 is TGTGCCAGCAGGGGACTGGATGAAAACATTCAGTACTTC. Its protein product is CASRGLDENIQYF. Filled out from reference TRBV5-4 and TRBJ2-4, the complete variable domain reads ETGVTQSPTHLIKTRGQQVTLRCSSQSGHNTVSWYQQALGQGPQFIFQYYREEENGRGNFPPRFSGLQFPNYSSELNVNALELDDSALYLCASRGLDENIQYFGAGTRLSVL.

The V and J genes are TRBV6-5 and TRBJ2-3; TRBD1 is a possible D gene (6 bases). Looked up from germline, CDR1 is MNHEY and CDR2 is SVGAGI. This CDR3 has 15 amino acids. V dropped 4 bases and J dropped 0 bases, with 11 bases sitting between them. The CDR3 loop reads CASSSPGTSTDTQYF. The CDR3 region has the DNA TGTGCCAGCAGTTCCCCGGGGACAAGCACAGATACGCAGTATTTT.

The chain combines TRBV11-3 with TRBJ1-3; no definite D call. The germline V and J ends were trimmed by 3 bases and 1 base, with 10 bases remaining between them. The CDR3 is made up of 15 amino acids. CDR1 and CDR2 (germline): SGHNT, YENEEA. The CDR3 DNA follows: TGTGCCAGCAGCTTGGAGGGTTTATCTGGAAACACCATATATTTT. It translates to CASSLEGLSGNTIYF.

This chain uses TRBV18 with TRBJ2-2, with 7 positions matching TRBD1. Looked up from germline, CDR1 is KGHSH and CDR2 is LQKENI. The CDR3 is made up of 13 amino acids. Germline trimming cut 5 bases from V and 6 bases from J; bases unmatched to any gene: 3. CDR3 protein: CASSGTGAGELFF. For the CDR3, the DNA is TGTGCCAGCTCAGGAACAGGGGCCGGGGAGCTGTTTTTT.

The chain has TRBV2 and TRBJ2-7, with D maybe TRBD2 (6 bases). V was clipped by 4 bases and J by 6 bases, with 16 bases between them. This CDR3 spans 14 amino acids. Germline values: CDR1 SNHLY, CDR2 FYNNEI. CDR3 DNA sequence: TGTGCCAGCAGTGCCGGTCCGCTAGCGACCGAGCAGTACTTC. Translating it yields CASSAGPLATEQYF.